A selection of T cell receptor beta chains follows, all from one sample in a study of T cell clonotyping in hematopoietic cell transplantation. Profiled with immunoSEQ multiplex PCR; TCRdb holds only in-frame clones, not every one. The sample lists over 10,000 clones; approximately 80% were seen once. This sample comprised peripheral blood mononuclear cells, obtained before stem cell transplant. All receptors derive from a man aged 55 to 70 with acute myeloid leukemia. Some clones in this sample may be carry-over from other donors' samples. Each CDR3 is given with its conserved first and last residue. Expanded clones get a size class; other rows say once, few or many, or leave the size out.

. | 14 | TRBV7-9 | CASSLGQSSYEQYF
. | 15 | TRBV19 | CASMAAGISNQPQHF
. | 14 | TRBV2 | CATSKGALTDTQYF
few | 14 | TRBV28 | CASSLRDFDEKLFF
. | 14 | TRBV6-5 | CASSYSGGDYGYTF
. | 16 | TRBV7-3 | CASSFQAGGAQETQYF
few | 14 | TRBV30 | CAWSRDGGGYEQYF
. | 12 | TRBV2 | CASNVGNQPQHF
. | 13 | TRBV10-3 | CAISESTRFAQYF
once | 14 | TRBV7-3 | CASRGSSSTDTQYF
. | 12 | TRBV5-4 | CASSPTGYGYTF
. | 16 | TRBV27 | CASSFVVNRGSYEQYF
. | 15 | TRBV5-1 | CASSLSRGANYGYTF
. | 14 | TRBV5-1 | CASTPLAGSYEQYF
. | 12 | TRBV29-1 | CSVAPPSDEQFF
. | 14 | TRBV9 | CASSGLGAGNGYTF
once | 13 | TRBV2 | CASITTHYNEQFF
. | 13 | TRBV7-1 | CASSSGGNTEAFF
. | 14 | TRBV4-3 | CASSQGGGGQPQHF
. | 13 | TRBV5-5 | CASSGQLNTEAFF
. | 14 | TRBV2 | CASSVTRGMDEQFF
. | 15 | TRBV4-3 | CASSQSMTGTYEQYF
. | 15 | TRBV19 | CASADSPYSNQPQHF
. | 15 | TRBV6-6 | CASSNTDRGNTEAFF
. | 17 | TRBV5-1 | CASSLGGGTGEQETQYF
. | 17 | TRBV11-2 | CASSLEGARHYTYEQYF
. | 13 | TRBV4-2 | CASSQDIGYGYTF
. | 13 | TRBV19 | CASSISGRTEAFF
. | 11 | TRBV30 | CAWSVQGTQFF
. | 14 | TRBV30 | CAWSAGVPAYGYTF
. | 14 | TRBV6-5 | CASTPGHLNTEAFF
. | 13 | TRBV5-1 | CASFGTANTEAFF
. | 14 | TRBV14 | CASSQNWGNYGYTF